This TCR beta chain was found in a study of T cell repertoires in cytomegalovirus infection. TCRdb recomputed calls from the reads with MiXCR, one row per CDR3 protein. This table has more than 400,000 distinct CDR3 sequences, around 27% appearing once. V lost 10 bases and J 4 bases, leaving 17 bases between the germline ends. Germline assignment: CDR1 MDHEN and CDR2 SYDVKM. This CDR3 is built from 13 residues. Findings of the study overall: Ex vivo responses were dominated by HLA-C-restricted CMV-specific TCR beta clonotypes.

This clonotype was counted a few times. Its antigen is not identified. This chain links TRBV28 with TRBJ2-7; D tentatively fits TRBD1 or TRBD2 (5 bases each). The sequence derives from a human donor in good health (CMV status not recorded). Some clones in this sample may be carry-over from other donors' samples. The material sequenced was PBMCs. In nucleotides, the CDR3 is TGTGCCATAGAGGGGACGGCGCCTTACGAGCAGTACTTC. Translated, it gives CAIEGTAPYEQYF.